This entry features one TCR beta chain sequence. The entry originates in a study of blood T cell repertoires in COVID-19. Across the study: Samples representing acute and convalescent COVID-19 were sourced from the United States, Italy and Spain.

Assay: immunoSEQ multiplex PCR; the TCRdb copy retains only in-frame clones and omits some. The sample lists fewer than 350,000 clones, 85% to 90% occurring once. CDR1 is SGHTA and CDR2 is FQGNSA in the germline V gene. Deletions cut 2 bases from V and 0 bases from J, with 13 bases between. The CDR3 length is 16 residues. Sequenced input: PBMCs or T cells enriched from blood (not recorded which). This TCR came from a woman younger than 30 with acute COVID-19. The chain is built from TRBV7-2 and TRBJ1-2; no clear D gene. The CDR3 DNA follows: TGTGCCAGCAGCTTAATTGAGCGGCCTTCTAACTATGGCTACACCTTC. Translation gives CASSLIERPSNYGYTF.